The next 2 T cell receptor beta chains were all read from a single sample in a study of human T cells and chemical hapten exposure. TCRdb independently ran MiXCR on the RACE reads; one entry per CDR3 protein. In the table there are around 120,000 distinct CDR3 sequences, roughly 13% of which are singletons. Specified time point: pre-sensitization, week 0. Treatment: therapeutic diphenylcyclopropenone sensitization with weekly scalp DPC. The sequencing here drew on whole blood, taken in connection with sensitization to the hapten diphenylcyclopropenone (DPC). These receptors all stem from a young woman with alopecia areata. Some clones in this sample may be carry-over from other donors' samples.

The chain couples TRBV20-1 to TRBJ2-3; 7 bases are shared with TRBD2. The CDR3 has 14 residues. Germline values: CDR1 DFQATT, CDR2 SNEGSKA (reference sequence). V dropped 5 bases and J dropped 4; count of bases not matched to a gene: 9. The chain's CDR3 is CSAPKRGRADTQYF. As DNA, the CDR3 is TGCAGTGCTCCCAAGCGGGGTAGGGCAGATACGCAGTATTTT.

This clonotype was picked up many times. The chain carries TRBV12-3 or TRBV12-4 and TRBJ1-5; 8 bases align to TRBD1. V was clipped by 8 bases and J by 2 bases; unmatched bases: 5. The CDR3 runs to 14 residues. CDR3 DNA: TGTGCCAGCGGGCCGGGACAGGGCAATCAGCCCCAGCATTTT. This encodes CASGPGQGNQPQHF.